This entry concerns a single T cell receptor beta chain. This clonotype has a handful of counts. It has no known antigen specificity. Within one base of it there is no much larger clone, and no base qualities were kept. This sample is drawn from a study of CD8 T cells in ankylosing spondylitis (dated by TCRdb to the late 2010s). Regarding the study in general: T cell receptor beta repertoires were profiled in healthy donors and ankylosing spondylitis patients so that disease-linked TCR variants could be found. The full study cohort comprised approximately 23 ankylosing spondylitis patients and over a hundred healthy donors. Peripheral blood samples were taken, and synovial fluid was additionally collected from ankylosing spondylitis patients.

The CDR3 numbers 14 residues from cysteine through phenylalanine. Only CDR3 DNA remains: 42 bases, in frame from the first base. The germline V gene specifies SGDLS as CDR1 and YYNGEE as CDR2. Trimming leaves V shorter by 0 bases and J shorter by 8 bases, with the junction holding 6 bases beyond the gene matches. These reads were obtained on an Illumina HiSeq 2500. Quantitative 5'-RACE with molecular barcodes was used to prepare TCR beta libraries. The paper's data handling went like this. A new computational method based on a probabilistic model of VDJ rearrangement was used to identify disease-linked TCR variants. TCRdb reanalyzed the raw reads on its own, using fastp at Q25 for trimming and MiXCR for clone calling, and kept in-frame beta chains. CDR3 protein sequences are deduplicated, and each keeps its most common genes and DNA. The V and J calls here are based on TCRdb, not the publication. Across this sample there are roughly 40,000 distinct CDR3 sequences, with about 4.2% seen only once. 4% of the sample belongs to the ten largest clones.

Beyond this particular receptor, the publication reports: Some motif variants were previously reported in synovial fluid and blood of reactive arthritis patients, suggesting common disease-initiation mechanisms. According to the report, matched synovial fluid samples from ankylosing spondylitis patients were significantly enriched for the disease-linked clones. A CD8+ phenotype was shown by the disease-linked clones, which were found at relatively low frequencies in peripheral blood. Blood from ankylosing spondylitis patients appeared to be characterized by a TCR beta motif made up of several highly homologous amino acid variants.

The rearranged segments are TRBV9 and TRBJ2-7; TRBD1 aligns with 9 central bases. Sequencing was carried out using blood, either unsorted or a sorted T cell fraction (not recorded which). The sequence came from a female donor with ankylosing spondylitis or in good health (not recorded which). The nucleotides are TGTGCCAGCAGCGTAGGGACAGGGGTTGTCAAGCAGTACTTC. Translated, it gives CASSVGTGVVKQYF.